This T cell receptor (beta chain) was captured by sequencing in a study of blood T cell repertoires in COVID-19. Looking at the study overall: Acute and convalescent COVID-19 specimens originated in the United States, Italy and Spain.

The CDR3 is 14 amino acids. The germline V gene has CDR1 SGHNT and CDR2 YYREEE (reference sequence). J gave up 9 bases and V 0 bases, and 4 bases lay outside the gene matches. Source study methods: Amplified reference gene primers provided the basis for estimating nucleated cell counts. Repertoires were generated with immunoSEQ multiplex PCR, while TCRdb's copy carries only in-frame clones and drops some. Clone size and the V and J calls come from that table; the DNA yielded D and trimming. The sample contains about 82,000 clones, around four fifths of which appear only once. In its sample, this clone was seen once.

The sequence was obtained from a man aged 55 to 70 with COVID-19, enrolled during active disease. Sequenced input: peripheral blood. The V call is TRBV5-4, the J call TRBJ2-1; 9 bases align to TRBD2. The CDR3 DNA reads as TGTGCCAGCAGCTTGGGGCGGGGGGGCGGTGAGCAGTTCTTC. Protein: CASSLGRGGGEQFF.